This T cell receptor beta chain comes out of a study of Ad26.COV2.S vaccination and SARS-CoV-2 variants. Study-wide context: As a participant in COV1001, the donor was in the Ad26.COV2.S trial arm. General study findings and limits: Measurement of non-spike TCR breadth gave similar results in vaccine and placebo recipients. Marked by substantial breadth, spike-specific CD8+ and CD4+ T cell responses were reportedly seen after vaccination.

With 8 bases removed from V and 8 bases from J, the gap between germline ends came to 21 bases. Germline V gene data show CDR1 as SNHLY and CDR2 as FYNNEI. The CDR3 sequence is 14 residues long. About this clone itself: What it recognizes is unknown.

The repertoire was sequenced with immunoSEQ multiplex PCR; TCRdb's copy has only in-frame clones and lacks some. Found here are roughly 410,000 clones, roughly 85% of them singletons; the top ten hold just under 7.5%. Treatment here: 15 to 20 received Ad26.COV2.S at low or high dose, single or two shots; five or six received placebo; per-sample allocation not given. Sampling was done on day 63 after the first vaccine or placebo injection. An Ad26 vector expressing Wuhan-strain SARS-CoV-2 spike constituted the vaccine. The sequencing here drew on peripheral blood, taken in a trial of Ad26.COV2.S vaccine versus placebo. V is TRBV2 and J is TRBJ1-1; the D gene is possibly TRBD1 (6 bases). The receptor comes from a person aged 18 to 65 who received the Ad26.COV2.S COVID-19 vaccine or a placebo. The DNA of the CDR3 is TGTGCCAGCCGCCCGGACAGTTATTTTACGGAAGCTTTCTTT. Translating gives CASRPDSYFTEAFF. Filled out from reference TRBV2 and TRBJ1-1, the complete variable domain reads EPEVTQTPSHQVTQMGQEVILRCVPISNHLYFYWYRQILGQKVEFLVSFYNNEISEKSEIFDDQFSVERPDGSNFTLKIRSTKLEDSAMYFCASRPDSYFTEAFFGQGTRLTVV.